The 3 T cell receptor beta chains given below trace back to one sample, sequenced in a study of naive and memory T cell subsets. Points from the study as a whole: A few larger clonotypes appeared in naive repertoires, especially CD8, possibly memory cells re-expressing CD45RA.

An equimolar mix of two oligonucleotides served as the beta constant-region primer for TRBC1 and TRBC2. Ligated cDNA was amplified by four rounds of PCR with nested alpha and beta constant-region primers and SP2. MiXCR, run by TCRdb on the UMI-ligation and nested PCR reads, gives a single entry per CDR3 protein. Found here are roughly 92,000 distinct CDR3 sequences, 10% to 12% of them singletons; the top ten hold just over 0.13%. The antigens for these receptors are not known. Sequenced material: naive CD4+ T cells from blood. These receptors came from a human donor in good health.

This clonotype has only a few counts. The rearrangement uses TRBV6-5 and TRBJ1-4; 9 bases line up with TRBD1. In germline, CDR1 is MNHEY, CDR2 SVGAGI. V shed 2 bases and J 7 bases; nucleotides not matched to a gene: 5. The CDR3 is 15 amino acids. Here the CDR3 reads CASSYQGQGGEKLFF. The CDR3 DNA reads as TGTGCCAGCAGTTACCAGGGACAGGGCGGTGAAAAACTGTTTTTT.

This clonotype was counted ten times or more. This sequence joins TRBV20-1 and TRBJ1-1; tentatively, D is TRBD1 (5 bases). The V end lost 1 base, the J end lost 4 bases, and 13 bases lay between the germline ends. CDR1 and CDR2 (germline): DFQATT, SNEGSKA (reference sequence). There are 14 residues in the CDR3. The CDR3 sequence is CSARVGAGGTEAFF. CDR3 DNA sequence: TGCAGTGCTAGAGTTGGGGCTGGAGGCACTGAAGCTTTCTTT.

This clonotype was seen many times. CDR3 coding DNA: TGCGCCAGCAGGGCGGTGACAGGGAAATACAATGAGCAGTTCTTC. It encodes CASRAVTGKYNEQFF. The chain is built from TRBV10-2 and TRBJ2-1; 7 bases agree with TRBD1. Trimming cost V 6 bases and J 4 bases; bases outside gene matches: 9. The CDR3 has 15 amino acids. Germline CDR1 is WSHSY and CDR2 is SAAADI.